The rows below give T cell receptor beta chains drawn from one sample of a study of cytomegalovirus exposure and HLA in healthy donors. The assay was immunoSEQ multiplex PCR, and TCRdb's table has in-frame clones only and misses some. The table includes roughly 330,000 clones, about nine tenths detected once. Material: PBMCs. The origin of the receptors is a woman aged 25 to 39 in good health and CMV-seropositive. Each CDR3 is given with its conserved first and last residue. A D gene is named only where the DNA matches it firmly. Clone size is shown for a subset of rows, as once, few, many or a class of expanded clone.

d_gene	v_gene	j_gene	abundance	CDR3nt	CDR3aa
.	TRBV29-1	TRBJ2-2	.	TGCAGCGTTCGAGGGCAGACCGGGGAGCTGTTTTTT	CSVRGQTGELFF
.	TRBV5-6	TRBJ1-5	.	TGTGCCAGCAGCTCCACAGGGCCCGTTGACAATCAGCCCCAGCATTTT	CASSSTGPVDNQPQHF
TRBD2	TRBV7-9	TRBJ2-7	.	TGTGCCAGCAGGGGCGGACTAGCGGGAAAAGACGAGCAGTACTTC	CASRGGLAGKDEQYF
TRBD1	TRBV30	TRBJ2-7	.	TGTGCCTGGAGTCCCCCGGGCAGGGGGAAGCAGTACTTC	CAWSPPGRGKQYF
TRBD1	TRBV7-6	TRBJ2-1	.	TGTGCCAGCAGCTCCGGACAGGGTTCGAGAAATGAGCAGTTCTTC	CASSSGQGSRNEQFF
.	TRBV7-3	TRBJ2-3	.	TGTGCCAGCAGCTTGGGTAATGGAGCCTCACAGAATACGCAGTATTTT	CASSLGNGASQNTQYF
.	TRBV28	TRBJ2-7	.	TGTGCCAGCACTAGCGACTCCTACGAGCAGTACTTC	CASTSDSYEQYF
TRBD1	TRBV27	TRBJ1-2	.	TGTGCCAGCAGTTTGGTAGGGGGCCTGTATGGCTACACCTTC	CASSLVGGLYGYTF
TRBD2	TRBV27	TRBJ2-7	.	TGTGCCAGCAGTCCTGGTTTAGCGGGAGGTCTCGAGCAGTACTTC	CASSPGLAGGLEQYF
.	TRBV11-3	TRBJ2-2	.	TGTGCCAGTAAACTGAGACCCACCGGGGAGCTGTTTTTT	CASKLRPTGELFF
.	TRBV7-9	TRBJ2-3	.	TGTGCCAGCAGCCACCCCAGAGCGGACCTAGGAGATACGCAGTATTTT	CASSHPRADLGDTQYF
.	TRBV20-1	TRBJ1-1	.	TGCAGGGCTTGGCCGGACACTGAAGCTTTCTTT	CRAWPDTEAFF
.	TRBV2	TRBJ2-2	few	TGTGCCAGCAGGAACACCGGGGAGCTGTTTTTT	CASRNTGELFF
.	TRBV7-8	TRBJ2-7	.	TGTGCCAGCAGCTTAGAGGGCGCTGACTACGAGCAGTACTTC	CASSLEGADYEQYF
TRBD2	TRBV5-1	TRBJ2-7	.	TGCGCCAGCAGCGCGGGACTAGCGGGAGGGAAGAACTACGAGCAGTACTTC	CASSAGLAGGKNYEQYF
.	TRBV4-3	TRBJ2-3	.	TGCGCCAGCAGCCAAGCGGGGACCACAGATACGCAGTATTTT	CASSQAGTTDTQYF
.	TRBV13	TRBJ2-5	.	TGTGCCAGCAGCTGGGACCGGGACTCCCGCCAAGAGACCCAGTACTTC	CASSWDRDSRQETQYF
.	TRBV5-1	TRBJ1-4	.	TGCGCCAGCAGCTTACAGGCGGTTAATGAAAAACTGTTTTTT	CASSLQAVNEKLFF
TRBD1	TRBV7-8	TRBJ2-7	once	TGTGCCAGCAGCCCAGGCAGGGGACAGGTGCAGTACTTC	CASSPGRGQVQYF
.	TRBV7-9	TRBJ1-2	.	TGTGCCAGCAGCTTAGCTAGGGAGTACACCTTC	CASSLAREYTF
.	TRBV11-3	TRBJ2-3	.	TGTGCCAGCAGCTTATGGACCGCGGACACGCAGTATTTT	CASSLWTADTQYF
TRBD1	TRBV11-2	TRBJ1-1	.	TGTGCCAGCAGCTTAGGCGGGACAGAAAGGACTGAAGCTTTCTTT	CASSLGGTERTEAFF
.	TRBV30	TRBJ2-7	few	TGTGCCTGGACGGTACTTTGGGAAGAGCAGTACTTC	CAWTVLWEEQYF
.	TRBV6-1	TRBJ1-1	once	TGTGCCAGCAGTGAAGCGCACGTCAATATGAACACTGAAGCTTTCTTT	CASSEAHVNMNTEAFF
TRBD2	TRBV5-4	TRBJ2-5	.	TGTGCCAGCAGCTACTTAGCGGGCAGTGGAGAGACCCAGTACTTC	CASSYLAGSGETQYF
.	TRBV2	TRBJ2-7	.	TGTGCCAGCAGTGAAGAACCGGGACCGGTATACGAGCAGTACTTC	CASSEEPGPVYEQYF
TRBD1	TRBV7-3	TRBJ1-6	.	TGTGCCAGCAGCTCGGGACAGGGGAAAAATTCACCCCTCCACTTT	CASSSGQGKNSPLHF
.	TRBV12-5	TRBJ2-7	.	TGTGCTAGTGGTTCCCCACACTACGAGCAGTACTTC	CASGSPHYEQYF
.	TRBV21-1	TRBJ2-1	.	TGTGCCAGTAGCGTGAGGCTAGCGGGGGGAAGCTCCTACAATGAGCAGTTCTTC	CASSVRLAGGSSYNEQFF
.	TRBV6-5	TRBJ2-7	.	TGTGCCAGCAGTTACTCTGGGGATCCCCTCTACGAGCAGTACTTC	CASSYSGDPLYEQYF
TRBD2	TRBV6-1	TRBJ2-7	.	TGTGCCAGCAGTGAAATGAAGCGGGGTGACTACGAGCAGTACTTC	CASSEMKRGDYEQYF
TRBD2	TRBV9	TRBJ2-7	.	TGTGCCAGCAGTGCAAGTAGCGGGGGCTCGTCCTACGAGCAGTACTTC	CASSASSGGSSYEQYF
.	TRBV7-9	TRBJ1-1	.	TGTGCCAGCAGCGGAACACAGGTGAACACTGAAGCTTTCTTT	CASSGTQVNTEAFF
TRBD2	TRBV2	TRBJ2-1	.	TGTGCCAGCATCTTGACTAGCGGGAGTTCATTCTTC	CASILTSGSSFF
TRBD2	TRBV27	TRBJ2-5	.	TGTGCCAGCAGTTTTAGGACTAGCGGGGAGACCCAGTACTTC	CASSFRTSGETQYF
TRBD2	TRBV5-6	TRBJ2-7	.	TGTGCCAGCAGCTTCTCTGGTAGCGGGGGCTCCTACGAGCAGTACTTC	CASSFSGSGGSYEQYF
TRBD1	TRBV13	TRBJ1-5	.	TGTGCCAGCAGTTCGACAGGGACAGGGTGCAATCAGCCCCAGCATTTT	CASSSTGTGCNQPQHF
.	TRBV28	TRBJ1-1	.	TGTGCCAGCAGAACAGGGAATATGGGCGCTTTCTTT	CASRTGNMGAFF
TRBD2	TRBV28	TRBJ2-7	.	TGTGCCAGCAGGGGAGGGCCCTACGAGCAGTACTTC	CASRGGPYEQYF
.	TRBV20-1	TRBJ2-7	.	TGCAGTGCTCGACAGGTCTACGAGCAGTACTTC	CSARQVYEQYF
.	TRBV28	TRBJ2-4	.	TGTGCCAGCAGTTTAGTGCGGGAAGACAAAAACATTCAGTACTTC	CASSLVREDKNIQYF
TRBD2	TRBV5-1	TRBJ2-2	.	TGCGCCAGCAGCTTCGGACTAGCGGGAGTGGGTCGGGAGCTGTTTTTT	CASSFGLAGVGRELFF
.	TRBV5-1	TRBJ2-5	.	TGCGCCAGCAGCTTTTTATCTCGCCAAGAGACCCAGTACTTC	CASSFLSRQETQYF
.	TRBV4-1	TRBJ1-2	.	TGCGCCAGCAGCCAAGGGCAGGAACTTAACTATGGCTACACCTTC	CASSQGQELNYGYTF
.	TRBV6-6	TRBJ1-5	.	TGTGCCAGCAGAGGACCGAGGACCAATCAGCCCCAGCATTTT	CASRGPRTNQPQHF
.	TRBV7-2	TRBJ2-5	.	TGTGCCAGCAGCTTAGGGAGAAAAGAGACCCAGTACTTC	CASSLGRKETQYF
.	TRBV30	TRBJ2-2	.	TGTGCCTGGAAACCCGGGGAGCTGTTTTTT	CAWKPGELFF
TRBD2	TRBV15	TRBJ2-1	.	TGTGCCACCAGCAAGATAGCGGGGGGATTCTACAATGAGCAGTTCTTC	CATSKIAGGFYNEQFF
TRBD1	TRBV27	TRBJ2-7	.	TGTGCCAGCAGTTTAGGTGGACAGGGGAACTACGAGCAGTACTTC	CASSLGGQGNYEQYF
.	TRBV27	TRBJ1-2	.	TGTGCCAGCAGTTTATCTGGGTCTTTTAACTATGGCTACACCTTC	CASSLSGSFNYGYTF
.	TRBV28	TRBJ2-7	.	TGTGCCAGCAGTTTGTTCGAGGGCTACGAGCAGTACTTC	CASSLFEGYEQYF
.	TRBV30	TRBJ2-1	.	TGTGCCTGGAGTGCGGGGGTTTACAATGAGCAGTTCTTC	CAWSAGVYNEQFF
.	TRBV20-1	TRBJ1-1	.	TGCAGTGCTAGCTTCACCACTGAAGCTTTCTTT	CSASFTTEAFF
TRBD1	TRBV4-3	TRBJ2-7	once	TGCGCCAGCAGCCAAGGGGACAGTTCCTACGAGCAGTACTTC	CASSQGDSSYEQYF